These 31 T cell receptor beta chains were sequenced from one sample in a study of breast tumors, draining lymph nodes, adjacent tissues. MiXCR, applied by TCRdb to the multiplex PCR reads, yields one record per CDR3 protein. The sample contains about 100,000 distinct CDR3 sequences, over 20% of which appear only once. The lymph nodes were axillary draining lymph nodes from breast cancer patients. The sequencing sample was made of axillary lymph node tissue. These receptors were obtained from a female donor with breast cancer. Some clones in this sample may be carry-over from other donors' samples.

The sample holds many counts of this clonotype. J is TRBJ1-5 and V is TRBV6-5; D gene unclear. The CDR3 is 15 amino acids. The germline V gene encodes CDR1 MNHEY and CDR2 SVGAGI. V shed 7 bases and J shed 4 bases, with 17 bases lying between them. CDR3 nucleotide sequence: TGTGCCAGCACCCCACTTTCGGGGAGGAATCAGCCCCAGCATTTT. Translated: CASTPLSGRNQPQHF.

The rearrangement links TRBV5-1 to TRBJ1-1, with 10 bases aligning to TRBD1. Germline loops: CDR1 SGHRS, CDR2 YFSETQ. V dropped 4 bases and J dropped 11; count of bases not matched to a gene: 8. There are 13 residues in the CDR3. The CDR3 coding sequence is TGCGCCAGCAGCGCCGGGACAGGGGCCGTCGCTTTCTTT. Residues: CASSAGTGAVAFF.

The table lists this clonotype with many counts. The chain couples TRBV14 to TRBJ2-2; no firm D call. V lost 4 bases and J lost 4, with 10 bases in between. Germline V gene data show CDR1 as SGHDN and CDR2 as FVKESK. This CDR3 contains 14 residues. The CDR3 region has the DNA TGTGCCAGCAGCCCTTACCGGACCACCGGGGAGCTGTTTTTT. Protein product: CASSPYRTTGELFF.

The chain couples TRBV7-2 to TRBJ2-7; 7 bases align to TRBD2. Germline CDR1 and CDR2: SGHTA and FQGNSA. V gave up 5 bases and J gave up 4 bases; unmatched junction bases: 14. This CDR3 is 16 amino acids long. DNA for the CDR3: TGTGCCAGCAGCCTCCGAGAACTAGCGTTCGGTTACGAGCAGTACTTC. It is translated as CASSLRELAFGYEQYF.

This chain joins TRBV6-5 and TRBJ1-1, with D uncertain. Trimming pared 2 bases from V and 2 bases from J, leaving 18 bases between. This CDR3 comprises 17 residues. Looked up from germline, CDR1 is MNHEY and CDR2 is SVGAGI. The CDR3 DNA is TGTGCCAGCAGTTACGACTGGGCCGCCGATACCAACACTGAAGCTTTCTTT. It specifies CASSYDWAADTNTEAFF.

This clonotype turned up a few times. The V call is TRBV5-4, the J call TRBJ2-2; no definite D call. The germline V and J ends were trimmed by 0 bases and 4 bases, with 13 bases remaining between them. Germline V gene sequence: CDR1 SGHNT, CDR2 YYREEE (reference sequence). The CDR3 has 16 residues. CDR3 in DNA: TGTGCCAGCAGCTTGGGGGCGGTGACGAGCACCGGGGAGCTGTTTTTT. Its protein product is CASSLGAVTSTGELFF.

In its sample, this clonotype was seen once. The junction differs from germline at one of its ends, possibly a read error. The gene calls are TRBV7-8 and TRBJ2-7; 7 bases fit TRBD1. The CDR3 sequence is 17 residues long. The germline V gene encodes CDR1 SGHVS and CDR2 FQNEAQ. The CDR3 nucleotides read TGTGCCAGCAGCTTAGCCCACTTGACAGGGAGCACCTACGAGCAGCACTTC. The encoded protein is CASSLAHLTGSTYEQHF.

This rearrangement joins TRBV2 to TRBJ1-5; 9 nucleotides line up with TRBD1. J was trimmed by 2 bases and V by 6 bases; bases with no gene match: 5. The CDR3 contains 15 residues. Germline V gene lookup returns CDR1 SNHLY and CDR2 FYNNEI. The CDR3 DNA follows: TGTGCCAGCAGCCCAAGGACAGGGGGCAATCAGCCCCAGCATTTT. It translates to CASSPRTGGNQPQHF.

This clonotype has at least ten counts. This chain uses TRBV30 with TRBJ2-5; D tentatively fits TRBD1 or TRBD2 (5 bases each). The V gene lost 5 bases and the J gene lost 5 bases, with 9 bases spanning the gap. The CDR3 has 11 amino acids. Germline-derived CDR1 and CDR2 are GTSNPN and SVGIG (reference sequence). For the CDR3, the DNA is TGTGCCTGGGGATGGGGGGAGACCCAGTACTTC. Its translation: CAWGWGETQYF.

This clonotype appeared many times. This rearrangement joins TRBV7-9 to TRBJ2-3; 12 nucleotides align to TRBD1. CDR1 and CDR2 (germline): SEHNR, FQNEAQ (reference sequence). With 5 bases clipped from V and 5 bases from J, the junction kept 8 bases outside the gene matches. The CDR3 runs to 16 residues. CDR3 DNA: TGTGCCAGCAGCCAGGGACAGGGGGCGTGGGGAGATACGCAGTATTTT. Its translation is CASSQGQGAWGDTQYF.

The CDR3 here is CASSQDRGGGEKLFF. For the CDR3, the DNA is TGCGCCAGCAGCCAAGATCGGGGGGGAGGTGAAAAACTGTTTTTT. The chain couples TRBV4-1 to TRBJ1-4, with D possibly matching TRBD1 (5 bases). The ends were cut back, 0 bases at V and 7 bases at J, with 12 bases in the middle. The CDR3 extends over 15 amino acids. Germline V gives CDR1 MGHRA, CDR2 YSYEKL.

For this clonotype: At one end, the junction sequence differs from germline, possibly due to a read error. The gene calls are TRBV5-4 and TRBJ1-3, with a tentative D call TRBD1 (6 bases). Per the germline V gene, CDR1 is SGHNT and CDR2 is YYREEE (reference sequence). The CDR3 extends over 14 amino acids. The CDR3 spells CASSLQGSGNTTYF. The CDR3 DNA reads TGTGCCAGCAGCTTACAGGGATCTGGAAACACCACATATTTT.

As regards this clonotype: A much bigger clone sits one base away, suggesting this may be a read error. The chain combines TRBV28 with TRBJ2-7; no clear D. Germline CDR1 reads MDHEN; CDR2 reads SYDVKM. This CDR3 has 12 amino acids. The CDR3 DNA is TGTGCCAGCAGTGAGTCATCCTACGGGCAGTACTTC. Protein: CASSESSYGQYF.

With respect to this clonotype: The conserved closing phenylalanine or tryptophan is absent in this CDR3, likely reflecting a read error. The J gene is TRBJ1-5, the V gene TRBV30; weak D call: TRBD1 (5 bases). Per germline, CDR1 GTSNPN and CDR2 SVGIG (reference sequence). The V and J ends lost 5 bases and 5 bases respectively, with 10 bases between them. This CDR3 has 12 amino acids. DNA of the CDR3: TGTGCCTGGGACCAGGGAGATCAGCCCCAGCATTCT. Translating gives CAWDQGDQPQHS.

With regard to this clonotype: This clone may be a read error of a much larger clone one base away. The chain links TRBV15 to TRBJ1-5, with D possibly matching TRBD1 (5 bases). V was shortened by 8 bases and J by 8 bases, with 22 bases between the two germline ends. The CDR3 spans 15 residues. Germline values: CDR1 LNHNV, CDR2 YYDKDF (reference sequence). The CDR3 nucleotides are TGTGCCACCGCACCAGCGTTGGGGGAGGGTAAGCCCCAGCATTTT. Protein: CATAPALGEGKPQHF.

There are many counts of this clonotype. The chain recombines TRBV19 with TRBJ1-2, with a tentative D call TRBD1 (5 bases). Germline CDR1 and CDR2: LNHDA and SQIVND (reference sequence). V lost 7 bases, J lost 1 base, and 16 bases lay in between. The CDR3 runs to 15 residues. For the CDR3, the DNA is TGTGCCAGTACCCGGGGCGACCTTAATAACTATGGCTACACCTTC. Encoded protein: CASTRGDLNNYGYTF.

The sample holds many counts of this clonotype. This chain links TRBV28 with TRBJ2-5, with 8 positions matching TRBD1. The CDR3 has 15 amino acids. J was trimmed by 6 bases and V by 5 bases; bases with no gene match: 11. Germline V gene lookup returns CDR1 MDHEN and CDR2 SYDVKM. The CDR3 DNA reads TGTGCCAGCAGTCCGAGCGGACAGGGCGGTCAGACCCAGTACTTC. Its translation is CASSPSGQGGQTQYF.

The CDR3 is CATRGAAAYEQYF. The CDR3 nucleotides read TGTGCCACCAGGGGAGCAGCAGCCTACGAGCAGTACTTC. The chain joins TRBV15 to TRBJ2-7; maybe TRBD2 (5 bases). CDR1 is LNHNV, CDR2 YYDKDF, per germline (reference sequence). V was trimmed by 6 bases and J by 2 bases, leaving 11 bases between them. CDR3 length equals 13 residues.

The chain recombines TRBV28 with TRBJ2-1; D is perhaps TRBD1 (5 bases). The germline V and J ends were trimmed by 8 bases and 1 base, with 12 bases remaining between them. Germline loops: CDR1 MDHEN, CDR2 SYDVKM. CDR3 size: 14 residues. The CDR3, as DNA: TGTGCCAGCCAAAAGCAGGGATCCTACAATGAGCAGTTCTTC. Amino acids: CASQKQGSYNEQFF.

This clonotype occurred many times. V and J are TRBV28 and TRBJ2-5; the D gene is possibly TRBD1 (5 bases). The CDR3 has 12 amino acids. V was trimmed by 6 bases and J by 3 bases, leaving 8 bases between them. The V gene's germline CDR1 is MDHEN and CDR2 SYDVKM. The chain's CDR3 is CASSQGKETQYF. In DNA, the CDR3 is TGTGCCAGCAGCCAGGGAAAAGAGACCCAGTACTTC. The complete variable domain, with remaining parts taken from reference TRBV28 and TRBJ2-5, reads DVKVTQSSRYLVKRTGEKVFLECVQDMDHENMFWYRQDPGLGLRLIYFSYDVKMKEKGDIPEGYSVSREKKERFSLILESASTNQTSMYLCASSQGKETQYFGPGTRLLVL.

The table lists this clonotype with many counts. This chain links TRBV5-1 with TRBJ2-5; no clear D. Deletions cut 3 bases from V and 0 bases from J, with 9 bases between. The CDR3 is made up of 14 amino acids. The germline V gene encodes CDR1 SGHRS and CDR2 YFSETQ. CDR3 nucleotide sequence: TGCGCCAGCAGCTATACACAGTACCAAGAGACCCAGTACTTC. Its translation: CASSYTQYQETQYF.

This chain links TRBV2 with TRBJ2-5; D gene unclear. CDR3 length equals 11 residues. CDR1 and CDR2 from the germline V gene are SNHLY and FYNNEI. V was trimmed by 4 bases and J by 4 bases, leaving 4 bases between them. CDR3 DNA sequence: TGTGCCAGCAGTGGACGAGAGACCCAGTACTTC. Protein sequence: CASSGRETQYF.

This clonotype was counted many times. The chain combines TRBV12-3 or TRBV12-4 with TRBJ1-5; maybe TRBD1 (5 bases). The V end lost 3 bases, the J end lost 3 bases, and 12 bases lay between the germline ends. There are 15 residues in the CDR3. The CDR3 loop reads CASSLSGRDNQPQHF. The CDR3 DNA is TGTGCCAGCAGTTTGTCCGGCAGGGACAATCAGCCCCAGCATTTT.

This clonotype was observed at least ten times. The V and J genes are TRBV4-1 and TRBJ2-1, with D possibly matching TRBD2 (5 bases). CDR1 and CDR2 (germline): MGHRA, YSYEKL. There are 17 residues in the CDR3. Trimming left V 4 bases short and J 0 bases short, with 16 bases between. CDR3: CASSLSQRKSSYNEQFF. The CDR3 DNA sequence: TGCGCCAGCAGCCTATCCCAGCGGAAAAGCTCCTACAATGAGCAGTTCTTC.

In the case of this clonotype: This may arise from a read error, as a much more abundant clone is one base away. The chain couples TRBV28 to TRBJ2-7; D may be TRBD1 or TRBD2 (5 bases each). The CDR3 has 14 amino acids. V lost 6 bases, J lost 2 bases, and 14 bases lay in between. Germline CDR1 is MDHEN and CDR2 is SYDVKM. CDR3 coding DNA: TGTGCCAGCAGCCCTCGACGGGGCACCTACGAGCAGTACTTC. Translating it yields CASSPRRGTYEQYF.

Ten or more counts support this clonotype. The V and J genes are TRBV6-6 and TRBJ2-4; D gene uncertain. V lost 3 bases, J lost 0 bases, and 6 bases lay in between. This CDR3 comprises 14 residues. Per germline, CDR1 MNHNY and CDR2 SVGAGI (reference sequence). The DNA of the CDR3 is TGTGCCAGCAGTTATGATTTAGCCAAAAACATTCAGTACTTC. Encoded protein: CASSYDLAKNIQYF.

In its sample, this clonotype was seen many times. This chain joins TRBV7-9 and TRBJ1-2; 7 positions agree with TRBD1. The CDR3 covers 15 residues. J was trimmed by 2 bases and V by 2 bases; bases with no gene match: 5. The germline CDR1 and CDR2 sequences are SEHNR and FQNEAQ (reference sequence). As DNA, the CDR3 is TGTGCCAGCAGCTTATCGACAGGGAGGAACTATGGCTACACCTTC. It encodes CASSLSTGRNYGYTF.

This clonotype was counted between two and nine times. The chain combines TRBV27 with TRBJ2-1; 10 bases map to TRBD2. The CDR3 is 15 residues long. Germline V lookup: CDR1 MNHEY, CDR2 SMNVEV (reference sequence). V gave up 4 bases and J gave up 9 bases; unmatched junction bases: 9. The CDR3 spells CASSSAGGPTVEQFF. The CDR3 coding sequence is TGTGCCAGCAGTTCAGCGGGAGGGCCAACAGTTGAGCAGTTCTTC.

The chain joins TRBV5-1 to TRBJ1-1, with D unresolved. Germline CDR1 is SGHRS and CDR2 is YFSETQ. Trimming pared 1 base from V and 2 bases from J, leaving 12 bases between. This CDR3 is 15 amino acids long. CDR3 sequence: CASSLYDPRNTEAFF. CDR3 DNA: TGCGCCAGCAGCTTGTACGATCCTAGAAACACTGAAGCTTTCTTT.

DNA for the CDR3: TGTGCCAGCAGTTATGGCCAGGGGCAAGGTGAAGCTTTCTTT. Protein: CASSYGQGQGEAFF. This chain uses TRBV6-5 with TRBJ1-1, with a weak D call TRBD1 (6 bases). Germline lookup yields CDR1 MNHEY and CDR2 SVGAGI. Trimming pared 3 bases from V and 7 bases from J, leaving 15 bases between. The CDR3 has 14 residues.

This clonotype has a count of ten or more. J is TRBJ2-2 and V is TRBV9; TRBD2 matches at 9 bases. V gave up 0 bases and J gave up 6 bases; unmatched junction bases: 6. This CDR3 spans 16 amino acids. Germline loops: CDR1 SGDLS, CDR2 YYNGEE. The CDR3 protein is CASSVARGRAAGELFF. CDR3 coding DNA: TGTGCCAGCAGCGTAGCCCGCGGGAGGGCAGCCGGGGAGCTGTTTTTT.